This T cell receptor (beta chain) was obtained from a study of blood T cell repertoires in COVID-19. About the research overall: PBMCs, B-cell-depleted T cells, or T cells were the source of the cDNA or gDNA that made up the material.

Original data processing: Reference gene primer amplification gave nucleated cell count estimates. Sequenced by immunoSEQ multiplex PCR; TCRdb stores in-frame clones only, minus some. The V and J calls and clone size are taken from that table; D and trimming were inferred from the DNA. The sample contains about 190,000 clones, around 90% of which appear only once. Germline lookup yields CDR1 SGHTA and CDR2 FQGNSA. The ends lost 5 bases at V and 6 bases at J; junction bases unmatched: 8. This CDR3 is 14 amino acids long. The chain combines TRBV7-2 with TRBJ2-7; TRBD1 matches 9 bases. Sequenced material: peripheral blood. The TCR comes from a man aged 45-65 years with acute or convalescent COVID-19. Written as DNA, the CDR3 is TGTGCCAGCAGCCAGGGACAGGGTTTGGGCGAGCAGTACGTC. Its protein is CASSQGQGLGEQYV.